This entry lists 25 T cell receptor beta chains sequenced from one sample in a study of T cell responses to AZD1222 COVID-19 vaccine. This table comes from immunoSEQ multiplex PCR, and its TCRdb copy is limited to in-frame clones, with some not included. Among 90,000 to 110,000 clones listed, roughly 82% were seen once. Material: peripheral blood, obtained on day 0 of AZD1222 vaccination. The receptor source for this set is an adult in good health.

The CDR3 reads CSASYDRGGDTQYF. CDR3 DNA sequence: TGCAGTGCTAGTTACGACAGGGGTGGGGATACGCAGTATTTT. This chain uses TRBV20-1 with TRBJ2-3; the match to TRBD1 covers 8 bases. Germline CDR1 DFQATT, CDR2 SNEGSKA (reference sequence). V shed 3 bases and J 6 bases; nucleotides not matched to a gene: 8. The CDR3 length is 14 residues.

The genes are TRBV9 and TRBJ2-1; no definite D call. Germline CDR1 is SGDLS and CDR2 is YYNGEE. CDR3 length: 13 amino acids. Trimming took off 1 base at V and 4 bases at J, with 6 bases between the two ends. CDR3 amino acids: CASSVRDYNEQFF. CDR3 nucleotide sequence: TGTGCCAGCAGCGTAAGGGATTACAATGAGCAGTTCTTC.

This clone has more than one count but fewer than ten. The V call is TRBV27, the J call TRBJ1-2, with D perhaps TRBD1 (6 bases). The CDR3 runs 12 residues. In germline, CDR1 is MNHEY, CDR2 SMNVEV (reference sequence). V was cut by 6 bases and J by 4 bases, with 9 bases left in between. DNA of the CDR3: TGTGCCAGCAGCAGGGGCACCTATGGCTACACCTTC. It translates to CASSRGTYGYTF.

The rearrangement uses TRBV4-2 and TRBJ2-7; 11 bases fit TRBD2. V was pared by 0 bases and J by 0 bases, with 1 base of the junction left unmatched. The CDR3 sequence is 16 residues long. CDR1 is LGHNA, CDR2 YNFKEQ, per germline. The chain's CDR3 is CASSQDSGGASYEQYF. CDR3 DNA sequence: TGTGCCAGCAGCCAAGATAGCGGGGGGGCCTCCTACGAGCAGTACTTC.

The chain links TRBV6-5 to TRBJ2-7; 7 positions match TRBD1. The ends lost 4 bases at V and 5 bases at J; junction bases unmatched: 14. The CDR3 loop spans 16 amino acids. CDR1 and CDR2 (germline): MNHEY, SVGAGI. The CDR3 sequence is CASSWNTGVSGNEQYF. The CDR3 DNA reads TGTGCCAGCAGTTGGAATACAGGGGTCTCAGGTAACGAGCAGTACTTC.

The chain links TRBV4-1 to TRBJ1-2; D is perhaps TRBD1 (5 bases). The CDR3 contains 14 residues. Trimming pared 0 bases from V and 8 bases from J, leaving 13 bases between. CDR1 and CDR2 from the germline V gene are MGHRA and YSYEKL. As DNA, the CDR3 is TGCGCCAGCAGCCAAGATCTCGCAGGGATCGGCTACACCTTC. Its translation is CASSQDLAGIGYTF.

The chain joins TRBV2 to TRBJ1-2, with 10 bases that match TRBD1. The J segment lost 8 bases and the V segment lost 9 bases, leaving 9 bases of the junction unmatched. CDR3 size: 13 residues. Germline CDR1 SNHLY, CDR2 FYNNEI. CDR3 amino acids: CARTGTGAKGYTF. In nucleotides, the CDR3 is TGTGCCAGGACCGGGACAGGGGCCAAAGGCTACACCTTC.

The chain is built from TRBV6-2 or TRBV6-3 and TRBJ2-7, with D maybe TRBD2 (5 bases). Trimming removed 2 bases from V and 0 bases from J, with 11 bases in between. CDR1 MNHEY and CDR2 SVGEGT come from the germline V gene. CDR3 length: 15 residues. CDR3 in DNA: TGTGCCAGCAGTTACGGGTCGGGGATCTCCTACGAGCAGTACTTC. Translated, it gives CASSYGSGISYEQYF.

The chain links TRBV9 to TRBJ2-2; no firm D call. Germline values: CDR1 SGDLS, CDR2 YYNGEE. The V end was cut by 4 bases, the J end by 4 bases, with 5 bases between. The CDR3 contains 12 residues. The CDR3 coding sequence is TGTGCCAGCAGCCCAGGCACCGGGGAGCTGTTTTTT. Its protein product is CASSPGTGELFF.

The CDR3 loop is CASSLGGVIRYNEQFF. Written as DNA, the CDR3 is TGTGCCAGCAGCTTAGGGGGGGTGATTCGATACAATGAGCAGTTCTTC. This chain uses TRBV7-2 with TRBJ2-1; tentative D call: TRBD2 (6 bases). The CDR3 contains 16 residues. Germline V gene sequence: CDR1 SGHTA, CDR2 FQGNSA. V was trimmed by 1 base and J by 4 bases, leaving 14 bases between them.

This chain connects TRBV18 to TRBJ1-3; maybe TRBD1 (5 bases). V lost 4 bases and J lost 0, with 7 bases in between. The CDR3 sequence is 14 residues long. Germline V gene lookup returns CDR1 KGHSH and CDR2 LQKENI. In nucleotides, the CDR3 is TGTGCCAGCTCACTCGGGACCTCTGGAAACACCATATATTTT. The encoded protein is CASSLGTSGNTIYF.

V and J are TRBV5-1 and TRBJ2-7, with 10 positions matching TRBD2. Trimming removed 8 bases from V and 4 bases from J; junction bases left unmatched: 12. This CDR3 has 15 amino acids. CDR1 and CDR2 (germline): SGHRS, YFSETQ. DNA of the CDR3: TGCGCCAGTGGAGACCATCTAGCGGGGGTTTACGAGCAGTACTTC. Residues: CASGDHLAGVYEQYF.

This rearrangement joins TRBV19 to TRBJ2-3; D gene uncertain. This CDR3 is built from 13 residues. V was shortened by 3 bases and J by 5 bases, with 9 bases between the two germline ends. Germline loops: CDR1 LNHDA, CDR2 SQIVND (reference sequence). The DNA of the CDR3 is TGTGCCAGTAGTATCGCCGACGGAGATACGCAGTATTTT. Translated, it gives CASSIADGDTQYF.

The rearrangement joins TRBV30 to TRBJ1-2; D might be TRBD1 (5 bases). The germline V gene encodes CDR1 GTSNPN and CDR2 SVGIG (reference sequence). The CDR3 runs 12 residues. V dropped 8 bases and J dropped 5 bases, with 15 bases sitting between them. This CDR3 is CAAQEGRYGYTF. In DNA, the CDR3 is TGTGCCGCACAGGAGGGGAGGTATGGCTACACCTTC. The whole variable domain, filled in from reference TRBV30 and TRBJ1-2, reads SQTIHQWPATLVQPVGSPLSLECTVEGTSNPNLYWYRQAAGRGLQLLFYSVGIGQISSEVPQNLSASRPQDRQFILSSKKLLLSDSGFYLCAAQEGRYGYTFGSGTRLTVV.

The V call is TRBV6-5, the J call TRBJ2-2; D is unresolved. With 10 bases removed from V and 6 bases from J, the gap between germline ends came to 15 bases. This CDR3 is built from 13 residues. The germline CDR1 and CDR2 sequences are MNHEY and SVGAGI. CDR3 loop: CATTKAVAGELFF. The CDR3 nucleotides are TGTGCCACTACAAAGGCCGTCGCCGGGGAGCTGTTTTTT.

This clone has a count of ten or more. The chain uses TRBV6-4 and TRBJ2-1; 8 bases fit TRBD2. The CDR3 runs to 16 residues. Looked up from germline, CDR1 is MRHNA and CDR2 is SNTAGT. J gave up 0 bases and V 0 bases, and 1 base lay outside the gene matches. The CDR3 protein is CASSDSTSGSYNEQFF. The CDR3 DNA reads as TGTGCCAGCAGTGACTCTACTAGCGGCTCCTACAATGAGCAGTTCTTC.

The chain links TRBV4-1 to TRBJ1-2, with TRBD1 matching over 7 bases. V lost 0 bases and J lost 3; bases outside the gene matches: 7. The germline V gene has CDR1 MGHRA and CDR2 YSYEKL. The CDR3 covers 16 residues. CDR3 coding DNA: TGCGCCAGCAGCCAAGATCTGGCAGGGGGTTACTATGGCTACACCTTC. This sequence encodes CASSQDLAGGYYGYTF.

The V call is TRBV19, the J call TRBJ2-3, with 8 bases that match TRBD2. Germline V gene data show CDR1 as LNHDA and CDR2 as SQIVND (reference sequence). The CDR3 length is 16 residues. V lost 5 bases to trimming and J lost 2 bases; unmatched junction nucleotides: 9. The CDR3 sequence is CASSSTSGRFTDTQYF. In nucleotides, the CDR3 is TGTGCCAGTAGTTCTACTAGCGGACGTTTCACAGATACGCAGTATTTT. Full variable domain (missing parts from reference TRBV19 and TRBJ2-3): DGGITQSPKYLFRKEGQNVTLSCEQNLNHDAMYWYRQDPGQGLRLIYYSQIVNDFQKGDIAEGYSVSREKKESFPLTVTSAQKNPTAFYLCASSSTSGRFTDTQYFGPGTRLTVL.

The chain has TRBV2 and TRBJ2-7, with D perhaps TRBD2 (5 bases). V lost 4 bases, J lost 5 bases, and 12 bases lay in between. The CDR3 length is 13 residues. CDR1 is SNHLY, CDR2 FYNNEI, per germline. CDR3 nucleotides: TGTGCCAGCAGTGGAGGGTGGGGTGACGAGCAGTACTTC. Translation gives CASSGGWGDEQYF.

This chain joins TRBV28 and TRBJ1-5; tentatively, D is TRBD1 (5 bases). The CDR3 has 13 residues. V dropped 2 bases and J dropped 6 bases, with 8 bases sitting between them. CDR1 is MDHEN and CDR2 is SYDVKM in the germline V gene. The CDR3 DNA reads TGTGCCAGCAGTTTAGCGGGGGGTCAGCCCCAGCATTTT. This encodes CASSLAGGQPQHF.

J is TRBJ1-1 and V is TRBV20-1; D perhaps matches TRBD1 (5 bases). V was shortened by 3 bases and J by 4 bases, with 9 bases between the two germline ends. The V gene's germline CDR1 is DFQATT and CDR2 SNEGSKA (reference sequence). The CDR3 length is 12 residues. As DNA, the CDR3 is TGCAGTGCTAGTCAGGGAACCACTGAAGCTTTCTTT. As protein: CSASQGTTEAFF.

This clone has ten or more counts. This chain links TRBV13 with TRBJ1-2; possibly TRBD1 for D (5 bases). The germline V gene encodes CDR1 PRHDT and CDR2 FYEKMQ (reference sequence). V was cut by 0 bases and J by 2 bases, with 7 bases left in between. The CDR3 covers 14 residues. In DNA, the CDR3 is TGTGCCAGCAGCTTAGGCGACAGAAACTATGGCTACACCTTC. Protein: CASSLGDRNYGYTF.

This chain joins TRBV5-1 and TRBJ2-7, with D unresolved. CDR3 length equals 13 residues. The V and J ends lost 0 bases and 6 bases respectively, with 10 bases between them. In germline, CDR1 is SGHRS, CDR2 YFSETQ. Here the CDR3 reads CASSLVPSGEQYF. In DNA, the CDR3 is TGCGCCAGCAGCTTGGTTCCGTCGGGCGAGCAGTACTTC. The variable domain in full, with the rest retrieved from reference TRBV5-1 and TRBJ2-7, is KAGVTQTPRYLIKTRGQQVTLSCSPISGHRSVSWYQQTPGQGLQFLFEYFSETQRNKGNFPGRFSGRQFSNSRSEMNVSTLELGDSALYLCASSLVPSGEQYFGPGTRLTVT.

V gene TRBV5-6 combines with J gene TRBJ1-1; D not resolved. This CDR3 is 12 amino acids long. V was trimmed by 4 bases and J by 5 bases, leaving 9 bases between them. The germline V gene encodes CDR1 SGHDT and CDR2 YYEEEE. The CDR3, as DNA: TGTGCCAGCAGCGTTCTAACAACTGAAGCTTTCTTT. It codes for CASSVLTTEAFF.

V is TRBV10-2 and J is TRBJ1-2; D is unresolved. The V gene's germline CDR1 is WSHSY and CDR2 SAAADI. The germline V and J ends were trimmed by 9 bases and 3 bases, with 8 bases remaining between them. The CDR3 totals 11 residues. The CDR3 spells CARNQDYGYTF. For the CDR3, the DNA is TGCGCCAGGAATCAGGACTATGGCTACACCTTC.